Given below is one T cell receptor beta chain in context. This CDR3 comprises 15 residues. The germline V gene encodes CDR1 SGHRS and CDR2 YFSETQ. V was clipped by 6 bases and J by 1 base; unmatched bases: 8. These data originate in a study of breast tumors, draining lymph nodes, adjacent tissues. Each CDR3 protein is one row after TCRdb ran MiXCR on the multiplex PCR reads. The table has about 13,000 distinct CDR3 sequences, about 62% seen once. Sequenced sample: tumor-adjacent breast tissue. The sequence was collected from a female donor with breast cancer. Some clones in this sample may be carry-over from other donors' samples. This chain uses TRBV5-1 with TRBJ2-7; TRBD1 aligns across 9 bases. The CDR3 nucleotides are TGCGCCAGCAAGCACGGGACAGGGATTTCCTACGAGCAGTACTTC. Amino acid sequence: CASKHGTGISYEQYF.